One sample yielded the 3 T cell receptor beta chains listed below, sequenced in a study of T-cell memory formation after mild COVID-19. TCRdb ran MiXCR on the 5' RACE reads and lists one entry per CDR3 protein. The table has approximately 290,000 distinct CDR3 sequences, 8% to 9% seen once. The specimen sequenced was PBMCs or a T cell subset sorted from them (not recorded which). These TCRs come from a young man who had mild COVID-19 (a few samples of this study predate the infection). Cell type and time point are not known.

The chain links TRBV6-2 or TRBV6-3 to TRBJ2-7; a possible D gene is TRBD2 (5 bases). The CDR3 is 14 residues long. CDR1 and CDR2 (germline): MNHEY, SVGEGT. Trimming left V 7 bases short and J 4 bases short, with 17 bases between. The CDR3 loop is CASTRGWGDYEQYF. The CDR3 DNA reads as TGTGCCAGCACCCGTGGGTGGGGAGATTACGAGCAGTACTTC.

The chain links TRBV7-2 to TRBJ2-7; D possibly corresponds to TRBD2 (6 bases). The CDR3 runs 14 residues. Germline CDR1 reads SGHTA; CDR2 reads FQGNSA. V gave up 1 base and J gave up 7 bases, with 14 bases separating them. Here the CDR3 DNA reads TGTGCCAGCAGCTTAGAACGGCGGGGCGGGGAGCAGTACTTC. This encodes CASSLERRGGEQYF.

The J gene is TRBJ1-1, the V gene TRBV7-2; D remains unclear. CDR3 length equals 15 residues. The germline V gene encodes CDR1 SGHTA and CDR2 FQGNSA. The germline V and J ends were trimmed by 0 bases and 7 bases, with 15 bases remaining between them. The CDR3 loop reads CASSLAPSPGGEAFF. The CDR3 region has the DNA TGTGCCAGCAGCTTAGCGCCCTCCCCGGGAGGTGAAGCTTTCTTT.